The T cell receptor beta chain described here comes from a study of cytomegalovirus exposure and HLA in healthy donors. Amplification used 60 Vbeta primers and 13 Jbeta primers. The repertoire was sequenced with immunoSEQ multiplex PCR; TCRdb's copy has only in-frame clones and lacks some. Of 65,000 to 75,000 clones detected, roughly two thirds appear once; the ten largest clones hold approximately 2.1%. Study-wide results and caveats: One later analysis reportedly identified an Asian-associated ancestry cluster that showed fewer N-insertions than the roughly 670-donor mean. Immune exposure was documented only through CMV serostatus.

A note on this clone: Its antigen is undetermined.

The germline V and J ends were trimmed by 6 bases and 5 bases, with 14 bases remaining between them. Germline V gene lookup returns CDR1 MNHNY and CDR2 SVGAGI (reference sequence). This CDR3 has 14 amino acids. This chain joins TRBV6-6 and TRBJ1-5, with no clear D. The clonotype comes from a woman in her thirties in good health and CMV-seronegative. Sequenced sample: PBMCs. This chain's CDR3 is CASSPMGSHQPQHF. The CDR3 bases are TGTGCCAGCAGCCCGATGGGGAGCCATCAGCCCCAGCATTTT.